This T cell receptor beta chain was sequenced for a study of vaccination and CD4 T cells after COVID-19. Study context: The post-COVID samples were taken a median roughly 96 days after diagnosis, anywhere from 35 to 161. Researchers treated cells with overlapping spike peptides taken from SARS-CoV-2, HCoV-NL63, HCoV-OC43 and HCoV-229E.

V lost 5 bases, J lost 5 bases, and 18 bases stayed unmatched. Germline values: CDR1 KGHSH, CDR2 LQKENI. This CDR3 region has 18 residues. Details on this clonotype: The antigen is not known.

Regarding the study as a whole: Vaccine-specific clones in convalescent patients were spike mono-reactive in 304 of 307 cases.

The study sequenced cultured CD4+ T cell DNA using the Oncomine TCR Beta short-read assay. TCRdb re-called the PCR reads through MiXCR, storing one row per CDR3 protein. The sample consists of around 2,900 distinct CDR3 sequences, about 80% of them appearing once. As for treatment: roughly ten-day PBMC culture with coronavirus spike peptide pools or control peptides (ViraFEST assay). Peptide-pool expansion of antigen-specific T cells preceded TCR sequencing in ViraFEST. Source material: CD4+ T cells from blood, cultured in vitro. The chain recombines TRBV18 with TRBJ2-3, with 8 bases that match TRBD1. This TCR came from a human donor who had recovered from COVID-19. Written as DNA, the CDR3 is TGTGCCAGCTCATCCCGACCAGGGGACAGGCCTAGGTTAGATACGCAGTATTTT. Its translation: CASSSRPGDRPRLDTQYF.